This TCR beta chain originates from a study of T-cell memory formation after mild COVID-19. TCRdb processed the 5' RACE reads anew with MiXCR; each CDR3 protein has one entry. The table lists approximately 12,000 distinct CDR3 sequences, roughly 16% of them singletons. The table lists this clonotype with a few counts. The antigen is unknown. Study-wide results and limits: Mainly in CM and EM were contracting CD4+ clones; CD8+ were in EMRA. Clones shrinking from day 15 to 85 showed even CD4/CD8 mixes; later expanders tilted CD4+.

V was shortened by 4 bases and J by 5 bases, with 17 bases between the two germline ends. The CDR3 contains 15 residues. The germline V gene has CDR1 LGHNA and CDR2 YNFKEQ. V gene TRBV4-2 combines with J gene TRBJ2-5; D is uncertain. The material sequenced was PBMCs or a T cell subset sorted from them (not recorded which). The sequence was obtained from a young man who had mild COVID-19 (a few samples of this study predate the infection). Cell type and time point are not known. The CDR3 reads CASSRTGSLRETQYF. The DNA of the CDR3 is TGTGCCAGCAGCCGTACGGGCTCCTTAAGGGAGACCCAGTACTTC.